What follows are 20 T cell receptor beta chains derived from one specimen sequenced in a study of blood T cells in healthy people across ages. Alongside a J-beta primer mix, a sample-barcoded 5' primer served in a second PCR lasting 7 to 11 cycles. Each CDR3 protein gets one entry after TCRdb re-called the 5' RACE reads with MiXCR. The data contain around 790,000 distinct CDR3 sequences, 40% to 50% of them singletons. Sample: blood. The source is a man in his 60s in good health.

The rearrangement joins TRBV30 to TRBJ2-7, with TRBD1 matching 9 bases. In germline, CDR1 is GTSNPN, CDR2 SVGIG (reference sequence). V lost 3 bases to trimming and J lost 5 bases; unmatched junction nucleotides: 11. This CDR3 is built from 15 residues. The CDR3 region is CAWREPGTGYNEQYF. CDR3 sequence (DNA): TGTGCCTGGAGAGAACCCGGGACAGGGTATAACGAGCAGTACTTC.

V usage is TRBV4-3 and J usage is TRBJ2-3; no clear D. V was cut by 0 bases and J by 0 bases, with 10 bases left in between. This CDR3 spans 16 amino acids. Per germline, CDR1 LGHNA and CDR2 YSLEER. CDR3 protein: CASSQEVQSSTDTQYF. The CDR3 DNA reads TGCGCCAGCAGCCAAGAAGTACAGTCTAGCACAGATACGCAGTATTTT.

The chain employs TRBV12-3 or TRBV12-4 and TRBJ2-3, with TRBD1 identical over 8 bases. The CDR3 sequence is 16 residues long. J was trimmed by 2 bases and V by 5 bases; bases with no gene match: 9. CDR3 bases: TGTGCCAGCAGTCTAAATGACAGGGGATTCACAGATACGCAGTATTTT. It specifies CASSLNDRGFTDTQYF.

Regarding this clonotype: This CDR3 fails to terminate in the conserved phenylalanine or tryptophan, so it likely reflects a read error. As DNA, the CDR3 is TGCAGCGCCGGAGCGGGACAGGGTATTCCGTATGGCTACACCTCC. Amino acid sequence: CSAGAGQGIPYGYTS. This chain uses TRBV29-1 with TRBJ1-2; 9 bases fit TRBD1. Germline trimming cut 7 bases from V and 5 bases from J; bases unmatched to any gene: 14. This CDR3 spans 15 amino acids. Germline V gives CDR1 SQVTM, CDR2 ANQGSEA.

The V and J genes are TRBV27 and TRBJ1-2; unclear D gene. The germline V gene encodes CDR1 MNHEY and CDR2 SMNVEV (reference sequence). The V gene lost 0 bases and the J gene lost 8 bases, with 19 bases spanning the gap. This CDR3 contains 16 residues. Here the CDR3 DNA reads TGTGCCAGCAGTTTATCGAGATCAGTATGGGTATCCGGCTACACCTTC. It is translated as CASSLSRSVWVSGYTF.

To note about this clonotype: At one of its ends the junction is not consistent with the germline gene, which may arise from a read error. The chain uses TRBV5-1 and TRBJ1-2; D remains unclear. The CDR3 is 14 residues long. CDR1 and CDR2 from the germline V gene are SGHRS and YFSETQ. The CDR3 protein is CASSLAAESVGYTF. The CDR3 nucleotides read TGCGCTAGCAGCTTGGCCGCGGAATCTGTAGGCTACACCTTC.

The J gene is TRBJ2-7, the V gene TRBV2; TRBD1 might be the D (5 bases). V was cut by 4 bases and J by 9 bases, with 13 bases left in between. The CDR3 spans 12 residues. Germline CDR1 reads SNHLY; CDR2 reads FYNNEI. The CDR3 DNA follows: TGTGCCAGCAGTGCTTCCGACAGTGCGCAGTACTTC. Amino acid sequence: CASSASDSAQYF. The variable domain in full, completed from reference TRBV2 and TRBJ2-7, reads EPEVTQTPSHQVTQMGQEVILRCVPISNHLYFYWYRQILGQKVEFLVSFYNNEISEKSEIFDDQFSVERPDGSNFTLKIRSTKLEDSAMYFCASSASDSAQYFGPGTRLTVT.

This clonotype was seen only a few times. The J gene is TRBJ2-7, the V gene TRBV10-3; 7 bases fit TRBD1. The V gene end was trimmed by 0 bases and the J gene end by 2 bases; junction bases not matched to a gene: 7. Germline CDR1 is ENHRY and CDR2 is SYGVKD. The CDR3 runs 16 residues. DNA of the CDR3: TGTGCCATCAGTGAGTCAGGACAGGTTGGGGCCTACGAGCAGTACTTC. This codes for CAISESGQVGAYEQYF.

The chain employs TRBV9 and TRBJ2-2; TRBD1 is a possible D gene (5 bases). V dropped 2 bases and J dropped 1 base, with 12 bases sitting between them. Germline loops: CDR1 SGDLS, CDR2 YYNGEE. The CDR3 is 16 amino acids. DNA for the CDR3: TGTGCCAGCAGCGTGGGTAGGGGTAGGAACACCGGGGAGCTGTTTTTT. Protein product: CASSVGRGRNTGELFF.

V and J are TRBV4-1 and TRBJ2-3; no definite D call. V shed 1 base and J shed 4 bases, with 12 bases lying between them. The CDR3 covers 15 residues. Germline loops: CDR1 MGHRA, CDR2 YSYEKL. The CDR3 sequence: CASSQAAGRPDTQYF. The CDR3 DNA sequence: TGCGCCAGCAGCCAAGCAGCCGGGCGCCCAGATACGCAGTATTTT.

The CDR3 loop is CASSRQGDWQPQHF. For the CDR3, the DNA is TGTGCCAGCAGTCGACAGGGGGACTGGCAGCCCCAGCATTTT. The chain carries TRBV12-3 or TRBV12-4 and TRBJ1-5, with 9 bases fitting TRBD1. V gave up 5 bases and J gave up 7 bases; unmatched junction bases: 6. CDR3 length: 14 amino acids.

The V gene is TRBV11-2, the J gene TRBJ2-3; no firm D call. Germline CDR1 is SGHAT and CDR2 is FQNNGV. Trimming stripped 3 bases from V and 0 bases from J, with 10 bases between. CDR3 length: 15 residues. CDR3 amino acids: CASSFRSSSTDTQYF. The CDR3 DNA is TGTGCCAGCAGCTTCAGATCTTCTAGCACAGATACGCAGTATTTT.

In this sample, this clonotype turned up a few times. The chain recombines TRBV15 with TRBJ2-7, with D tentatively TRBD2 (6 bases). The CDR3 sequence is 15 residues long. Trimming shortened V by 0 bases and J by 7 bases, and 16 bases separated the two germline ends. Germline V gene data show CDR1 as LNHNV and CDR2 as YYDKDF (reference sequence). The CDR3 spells CATSRDGGGFWEQYF. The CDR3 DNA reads TGTGCCACCAGCAGAGATGGGGGAGGTTTCTGGGAGCAGTACTTC.

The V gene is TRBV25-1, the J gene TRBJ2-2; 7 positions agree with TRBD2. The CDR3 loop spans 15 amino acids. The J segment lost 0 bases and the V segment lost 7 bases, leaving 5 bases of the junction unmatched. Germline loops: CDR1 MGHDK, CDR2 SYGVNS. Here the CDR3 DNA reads TGTGCCAGCACAGGACGGGGGGCGAACACCGGGGAGCTGTTTTTT. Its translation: CASTGRGANTGELFF.

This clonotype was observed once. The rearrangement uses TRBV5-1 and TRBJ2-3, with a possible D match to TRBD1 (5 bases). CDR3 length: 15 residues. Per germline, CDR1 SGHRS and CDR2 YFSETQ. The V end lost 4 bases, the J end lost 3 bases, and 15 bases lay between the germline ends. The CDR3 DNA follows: TGCGCCAGCAGCATTCAGGGCCCGCTTACAGATACGCAGTATTTT. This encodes CASSIQGPLTDTQYF.

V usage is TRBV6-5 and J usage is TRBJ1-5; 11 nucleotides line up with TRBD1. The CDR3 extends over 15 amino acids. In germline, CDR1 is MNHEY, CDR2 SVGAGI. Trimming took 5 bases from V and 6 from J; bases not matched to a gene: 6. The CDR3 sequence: CASSPGTGGIQPQHF. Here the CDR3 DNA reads TGTGCCAGCAGTCCCGGGACAGGGGGTATTCAGCCCCAGCATTTT.

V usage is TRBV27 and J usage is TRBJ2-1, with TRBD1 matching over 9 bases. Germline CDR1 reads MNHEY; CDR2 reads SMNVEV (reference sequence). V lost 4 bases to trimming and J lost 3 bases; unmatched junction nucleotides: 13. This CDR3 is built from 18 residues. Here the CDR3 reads CASSSRDRVHQLYNEQFF. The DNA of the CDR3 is TGTGCCAGCAGTTCCCGGGACAGGGTTCATCAGCTCTACAATGAGCAGTTCTTC.

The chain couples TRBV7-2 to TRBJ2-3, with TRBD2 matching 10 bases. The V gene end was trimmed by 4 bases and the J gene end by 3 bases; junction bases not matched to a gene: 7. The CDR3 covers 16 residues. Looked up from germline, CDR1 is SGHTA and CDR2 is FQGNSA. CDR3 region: CASSYQPSGGTDTQYF. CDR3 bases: TGTGCCAGCAGCTACCAACCTAGCGGGGGAACAGATACGCAGTATTTT.

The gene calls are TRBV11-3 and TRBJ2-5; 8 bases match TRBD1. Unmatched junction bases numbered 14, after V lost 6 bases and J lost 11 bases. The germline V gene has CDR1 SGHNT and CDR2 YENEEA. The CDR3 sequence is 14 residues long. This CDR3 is CASRIRQGYHEQYF. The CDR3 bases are TGTGCCAGCAGAATACGACAGGGGTACCATGAGCAGTACTTC.

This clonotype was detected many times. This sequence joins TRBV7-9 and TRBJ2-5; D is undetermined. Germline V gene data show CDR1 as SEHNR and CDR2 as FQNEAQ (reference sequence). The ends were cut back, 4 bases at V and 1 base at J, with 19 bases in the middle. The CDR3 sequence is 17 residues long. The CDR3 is CASSSAPDEEIQETQYF. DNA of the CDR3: TGTGCCAGCAGCTCCGCCCCCGACGAGGAGATCCAAGAGACCCAGTACTTC.